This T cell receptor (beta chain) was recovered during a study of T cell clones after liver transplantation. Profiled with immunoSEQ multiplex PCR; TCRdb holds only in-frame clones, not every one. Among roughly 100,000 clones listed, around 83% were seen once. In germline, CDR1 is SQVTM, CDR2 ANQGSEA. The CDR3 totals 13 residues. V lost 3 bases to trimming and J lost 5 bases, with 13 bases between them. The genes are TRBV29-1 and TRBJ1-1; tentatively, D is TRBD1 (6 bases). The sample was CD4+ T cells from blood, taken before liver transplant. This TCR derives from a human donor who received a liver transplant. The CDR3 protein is CSVERTAGTEAFF. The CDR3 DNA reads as TGCAGCGTTGAGAGGACAGCCGGAACTGAAGCTTTCTTT.